This TCR beta chain came from a study of T cell clonotyping in hematopoietic cell transplantation. Overall study findings and caveats: Pathologically expanded recipient clonotypes increased progressively from day 30 to day 180 as diversity fell. Without cell sorting, CD4 versus CD8 contributions remain unresolved. At the given depth, recipient repertoires were over 95% de novo clonotypes.

Time point given: recipient sample about 28 days before transplant, after cytoreduction. A note on this clone: Its specificity is unknown.

Generated by immunoSEQ multiplex PCR, the TCRdb table keeps only in-frame clones and is missing some. The table has over 10,000 clones, approximately 83% seen once. The receptor's source is a man in his 60s with acute myeloid leukemia. Some clones in this sample may be carry-over from other donors' samples. The sample was peripheral blood mononuclear cells, taken before stem cell transplant.

The CDR3 region is CASSPGQGGYEQYF. In nucleotides, the CDR3 is TGTGCCAGCAGCCCGGGACAGGGCGGCTACGAGCAGTACTTC. The gene calls are TRBV5-5 and TRBJ2-7; 9 bases fit TRBD1. The germline V gene has CDR1 SGHKS and CDR2 YYEKEE (reference sequence). The CDR3 runs 14 residues. V gave up 4 bases and J gave up 3 bases; unmatched junction bases: 5.